This passage covers 17 T cell receptor beta chains from one sample sequenced in a study of early T cells in non-severe SARS-CoV-2 infection (dated by TCRdb to the early 2020s). The library was obtained by 5' RACE. The sequencing machine was a NextSeq 500. Starting from the raw public reads, TCRdb applied fastp trimming at Q25, assembled clones with MiXCR and retained in-frame beta chains. Every entry covers one CDR3 protein and lists the most common genes and DNA from its rows. Counted in this sample were more than 40,000 distinct CDR3 sequences; roughly 5.7% of them appeared once. The ten largest make up 5.4% of the sample. The source material was whole blood, sampled at baseline. Receptor source: an adult who was a healthcare worker with PCR-confirmed SARS-CoV-2 infection or an uninfected control (not recorded which).

This clonotype has ten or more counts. The chain carries TRBV9 and TRBJ2-1; 7 bases line up with TRBD2. Germline CDR1 is SGDLS and CDR2 is YYNGEE. J was trimmed by 0 bases and V by 2 bases; bases with no gene match: 14. The CDR3 is made up of 19 amino acids. CDR3 amino acids: CASSVAPVGGGSSYNEQFF. In DNA, the CDR3 is TGTGCCAGCAGCGTTGCCCCCGTTGGGGGAGGGAGCTCCTACAATGAGCAGTTCTTC.

This clonotype was seen at least ten times. One end of the junction fails to match germline, which may point to a read error. The rearrangement joins TRBV6-5 to TRBJ1-2; D gene uncertain. The CDR3 loop spans 11 amino acids. From germline, CDR1 is MNHEY and CDR2 SVGAGI. The CDR3 region is CASGRNYGYTF. CDR3 bases: TGCGCGAGCGGACGGAACTATGGCTACACCTTC.

The chain combines TRBV2 with TRBJ1-5; 8 positions match TRBD1. The CDR3 contains 15 residues. With V trimmed by 3 bases and J by 6 bases, 7 bases remained unmatched. Germline CDR1 is SNHLY and CDR2 is FYNNEI. The CDR3, as DNA: TGTGCCAGCAGTGACAGGACAGGGCGAGGTCAGCCCCAGCATTTT. Its translation is CASSDRTGRGQPQHF. Full variable domain (missing parts from reference TRBV2 and TRBJ1-5): EPEVTQTPSHQVTQMGQEVILRCVPISNHLYFYWYRQILGQKVEFLVSFYNNEISEKSEIFDDQFSVERPDGSNFTLKIRSTKLEDSAMYFCASSDRTGRGQPQHFGDGTRLSIL.

The table lists this clonotype with many counts. Here the CDR3 reads CASSQNNQPQHF. CDR3 coding DNA: TGTGCCAGCAGCCAAAACAATCAGCCCCAGCATTTT. This sequence joins TRBV28 and TRBJ1-5; D uncertain. The CDR3 extends over 12 amino acids. Between the trimmed V and J ends, which lost 6 bases and 3 bases, there was a span of 6 bases. Germline V gives CDR1 MDHEN, CDR2 SYDVKM.

A note on this clonotype: A much larger clone sits a single nucleotide away, making a read error possible. The V call is TRBV19, the J call TRBJ1-2; D remains unclear. The CDR3 has 14 amino acids. Germline V gene data show CDR1 as LNHDA and CDR2 as SQIVND (reference sequence). The CDR3 region has the DNA TGTGTCAGCCGCGACCAACTCCTTAACTATGGCTACACCTTC. This encodes CVSRDQLLNYGYTF.

In this sample, this clonotype turned up many times. The chain recombines TRBV28 with TRBJ2-7, with D perhaps TRBD2 (5 bases). The V gene lost 8 bases and the J gene lost 4 bases, with 12 bases spanning the gap. CDR3 length equals 12 residues. Germline lookup yields CDR1 MDHEN and CDR2 SYDVKM. For the CDR3, the DNA is TGTGCCAGCGGCTCCGGAGGTTACGAGCAGTACTTC. Translating gives CASGSGGYEQYF. The whole variable domain, remainder taken from reference TRBV28 and TRBJ2-7, is DVKVTQSSRYLVKRTGEKVFLECVQDMDHENMFWYRQDPGLGLRLIYFSYDVKMKEKGDIPEGYSVSREKKERFSLILESASTNQTSMYLCASGSGGYEQYFGPGTRLTVT.

In its sample, this clonotype was seen many times. The J gene is TRBJ2-3, the V gene TRBV12-3 or TRBV12-4, with 14 bases identical to TRBD2. This CDR3 spans 17 amino acids. V shed 11 bases, J shed 1 base, and the junction held 11 bases outside the gene matches. CDR3 DNA: TGTGCCTCATCGGGACTAGCGGGAGCGCCTGGCACAGATACGCAGTATTTT. Translation gives CASSGLAGAPGTDTQYF.

This clonotype showed up many times. The rearrangement links TRBV7-9 to TRBJ2-7; maybe TRBD1 (7 bases). Germline V gene data show CDR1 as SEHNR and CDR2 as FQNEAQ (reference sequence). The CDR3 extends over 14 amino acids. V was shortened by 5 bases and J by 1 base, with 12 bases between the two germline ends. CDR3 residues: CASSRQGGSYEQYF. The DNA of the CDR3 is TGTGCCAGCAGCAGACAGGGAGGATCCTACGAGCAGTACTTC.

Ten or more counts support this clonotype. The CDR3 loop is CASSPERETDTQYF. CDR3 bases: TGTGCCAGCAGCCCAGAGAGGGAGACAGATACGCAGTATTTT. The V call is TRBV11-2, the J call TRBJ2-3, with a tentative D call TRBD2 (5 bases). The CDR3 is made up of 14 amino acids. Trimming removed 5 bases from V and 3 bases from J, with 12 bases in between. CDR1 is SGHAT, CDR2 FQNNGV, per germline.

This clonotype was recorded at least ten times. The chain recombines TRBV6-5 with TRBJ1-1; D perhaps matches TRBD1 (5 bases). The V and J ends lost 1 base and 2 bases respectively, with 5 bases between them. The CDR3 length is 13 residues. Germline V gives CDR1 MNHEY, CDR2 SVGAGI. CDR3 in amino acids: CASSYWDNTEAFF. Here the CDR3 DNA reads TGTGCCAGCAGTTACTGGGACAACACTGAAGCTTTCTTT.

The sample holds many counts of this clonotype. The chain combines TRBV5-5 with TRBJ2-5; tentative D call: TRBD1 (6 bases). V lost 5 bases and J lost 2, with 16 bases in between. The germline V gene encodes CDR1 SGHKS and CDR2 YYEKEE (reference sequence). The CDR3 totals 15 residues. The CDR3 spells CASSQTGTKQETQYF. The CDR3 nucleotides read TGTGCCAGCAGTCAGACCGGGACAAAGCAAGAGACCCAGTACTTC. The whole variable domain, filled in from reference TRBV5-5 and TRBJ2-5, reads DAGVTQSPTHLIKTRGQQVTLRCSPISGHKSVSWYQQVLGQGPQFIFQYYEKEERGRGNFPDRFSARQFPNYSSELNVNALLLGDSALYLCASSQTGTKQETQYFGPGTRLLVL.

This clonotype was observed many times. This rearrangement joins TRBV5-6 to TRBJ2-5; 11 bases match TRBD1. Trimming cost V 4 bases and J 5 bases; bases outside gene matches: 10. The CDR3 loop spans 16 amino acids. Per germline, CDR1 SGHDT and CDR2 YYEEEE. The CDR3 is CASSVKWDRGFETQYF. The CDR3 region has the DNA TGTGCCAGCAGCGTCAAGTGGGACAGGGGGTTTGAGACCCAGTACTTC. Full variable domain (missing parts from reference TRBV5-6 and TRBJ2-5): DAGVTQSPTHLIKTRGQQVTLRCSPKSGHDTVSWYQQALGQGPQFIFQYYEEEERQRGNFPDRFSGHQFPNYSSELNVNALLLGDSALYLCASSVKWDRGFETQYFGPGTRLLVL.

This clonotype was observed at least ten times. J is TRBJ2-7 and V is TRBV15; 13 bases align to TRBD2. With 6 bases clipped from V and 5 bases from J, the junction kept 4 bases outside the gene matches. This CDR3 is built from 14 residues. The germline gives CDR1 LNHNV, CDR2 YYDKDF (reference sequence). CDR3 region: CATRGTSGTNEQYF. As DNA, the CDR3 is TGTGCCACCAGGGGGACTAGCGGGACGAACGAGCAGTACTTC.

This clonotype was seen more than once but under ten times. This chain links TRBV4-1 with TRBJ1-1; 7 bases are shared with TRBD1. CDR1 and CDR2 from the germline V gene are MGHRA and YSYEKL. CDR3 size: 13 residues. Trimming at V came to 2 bases and at J to 5 bases, leaving 2 bases not matched to a gene. The CDR3 loop reads CASSQLQGTEAFF. CDR3 sequence (DNA): TGCGCCAGCAGCCAACTACAGGGGACTGAAGCTTTCTTT.

This clonotype has a single count. The chain carries TRBV28 and TRBJ2-3, with no clear D. Per germline, CDR1 MDHEN and CDR2 SYDVKM. This CDR3 region has 13 residues. V dropped 7 bases and J dropped 0 bases, with 8 bases sitting between them. In nucleotides, the CDR3 is TGTGCCAGCACCTCCCATAGCACAGATACGCAGTATTTT. Translation: CASTSHSTDTQYF.

This clonotype was recorded a few times. The CDR3 DNA reads TGTGCCAGCAGTTACTCTAGCGGGAGTCTGAAATACACTACAGATACGCAGTATTTT. Protein sequence: CASSYSSGSLKYTTDTQYF. The chain couples TRBV6-5 to TRBJ2-3; TRBD2 aligns across 9 bases. V dropped 0 bases and J dropped 3; count of bases not matched to a gene: 13. There are 19 residues in the CDR3. Germline V gives CDR1 MNHEY, CDR2 SVGAGI.

The J gene is TRBJ2-7, the V gene TRBV28, with 15 bases that match TRBD2. Trimming cost V 7 bases and J 1 base; bases outside gene matches: 8. The CDR3 contains 17 residues. Per the germline V gene, CDR1 is MDHEN and CDR2 is SYDVKM. In DNA form, the CDR3 reads TGTGCCAGCACCCCGGCCGGGACTAGCGGGAGGTCCTACGAGCAGTACTTC. This translates into CASTPAGTSGRSYEQYF.